These 5 T cell receptor beta chains were all obtained from the same sample, sequenced in a study of blood T cell repertoires in COVID-19. TCRdb's copy holds only in-frame clones and misses some; the assay was immunoSEQ multiplex PCR. The table records roughly 92,000 clones, roughly 83% of them present only once. The specimen sequenced was peripheral blood. The origin of the receptors is a woman aged 80 or older with active or convalescent COVID-19.

This sequence joins TRBV28 and TRBJ1-1, with TRBD1 as a possible D gene (5 bases). V gave up 6 bases and J gave up 4 bases, with 15 bases separating them. Germline V CDR1 and CDR2: MDHEN, SYDVKM. The CDR3 covers 14 residues. As DNA, the CDR3 is TGTGCCAGCAGCCAGGGTTTCCGGAGCACTGAAGCTTTCTTT. Residues: CASSQGFRSTEAFF.

This clone appeared a few times. The V and J genes are TRBV29-1 and TRBJ2-5; 9 bases agree with TRBD1. After removal of 8 bases from V and 8 bases from J, the junction contained 6 bases not matched to a gene. Germline V gives CDR1 SQVTM, CDR2 ANQGSEA. CDR3 length: 11 amino acids. The CDR3 nucleotides are TGCAGCTTCGGGACAGGGAACACCCAGTACTTC. It specifies CSFGTGNTQYF.

V usage is TRBV29-1 and J usage is TRBJ1-1, with D perhaps TRBD1 (6 bases). Per germline, CDR1 SQVTM and CDR2 ANQGSEA. Trimming shortened V by 0 bases and J by 5 bases, and 7 bases separated the two germline ends. This CDR3 comprises 12 residues. The CDR3 DNA sequence: TGCAGCGTTGAAGATACAGGGACTGAAGCTTTCTTT. The encoded protein is CSVEDTGTEAFF.

The chain uses TRBV18 and TRBJ2-2; the match to TRBD1 covers 11 bases. The CDR3 contains 16 residues. The V gene end was trimmed by 4 bases and the J gene end by 4 bases; junction bases not matched to a gene: 5. Germline-derived CDR1 and CDR2 are KGHSH and LQKENI. CDR3 nucleotides: TGTGCCAGCTCACACCCGGGACAGGGGGTCACCGGGGAGCTGTTTTTT. Its protein product is CASSHPGQGVTGELFF.

V gene TRBV5-1 combines with J gene TRBJ2-2, with TRBD1 matching over 9 bases. The CDR3 has 15 residues. The junction had 3 bases not matched to a gene; V was cut back by 4 bases and J by 2 bases. Germline CDR1 SGHRS, CDR2 YFSETQ. The CDR3 coding sequence is TGCGCCAGCAGCCAGGGACAGGGTAACACCGGGGAGCTGTTTTTT. Residues: CASSQGQGNTGELFF.